Here is one T cell receptor beta chain with its context. The sample originates from a study of shared clonotypes between healthy human individuals. Study-level background: The donors, a couple of women and a few men, were aged 18 to 49. Each donor had three CD4 naive, three CD4 memory, two CD8 naive and one CD8 memory plate.

Positively selected for CCR7, the CD45RO-negative cells used as naive CD8 cells excluded terminally differentiated effector memory CD45RA+ cells. Each of the donors was a healthy adult who was HIV-negative and had not had a recent acute infection or vaccination. Trimming cost V 3 bases and J 6 bases, with 15 bases left between them. In germline, CDR1 is LNHDA, CDR2 SQIVND (reference sequence). The length of the CDR3 is 14 residues. Sequencing was performed with immunoSEQ multiplex PCR; in TCRdb, only in-frame clones are kept and a portion is missing. The sample lists about 590,000 clones; around 95% were seen once.

The TCR originated in a woman in her 30s in good health. This chain connects TRBV19 to TRBJ2-7; D gene unclear. The source material was naive CD8+ T cells sorted from blood. The CDR3 DNA sequence: TGTGCCAGTAGTATCCCGAGTTTCGCCGGCGAGCAGTACTTC. It encodes CASSIPSFAGEQYF.